This passage covers 13 T cell receptor beta chains from one sample sequenced in a study of regulatory and conventional T cells in RAG deficiency. Blood CD4+ CD25-high CD127-low regulatory T cells supplied the genomic DNA template. Generated by immunoSEQ multiplex PCR, the TCRdb table keeps only in-frame clones and is missing some. Here the sample spans about 19,000 clones, about 91% being singletons. These data are also associated with another study on regulatory T cells. That study reports: Amplification used 52 TRBV primers and 13 TRBJ primers.

The sequencing sample was made of Tregs sorted from blood. These receptors all stem from a human donor in good health.

J is TRBJ1-3 and V is TRBV5-3; no clear D. TRBV5-3 is placed among ORFs of uncertain function. V was shortened by 8 bases and J by 0 bases, with 15 bases between the two germline ends. This CDR3 region has 15 residues. The CDR3 region has the DNA TGTGCCAGCAGCGACTACCGGTTCTCTGGAAACACCATATATTTT. Protein product: CASSDYRFSGNTIYF.

The gene calls are TRBV2 and TRBJ2-5; the D gene is possibly TRBD1 (6 bases). V dropped 0 bases and J dropped 0 bases, with 8 bases sitting between them. From germline, CDR1 is SNHLY and CDR2 FYNNEI. There are 15 residues in the CDR3. The CDR3, as DNA: TGTGCCAGCAGTGAAGCGGGGGCGGACCAAGAGACCCAGTACTTC. Protein sequence: CASSEAGADQETQYF.

The genes are TRBV7-2 and TRBJ2-7; 11 nucleotides line up with TRBD2. V gave up 5 bases and J gave up 2 bases; unmatched junction bases: 5. Germline CDR1 is SGHTA and CDR2 is FQGNSA. There are 15 residues in the CDR3. The CDR3 sequence: CASSQTSGGPYEQYF. The CDR3 DNA sequence: TGTGCCAGCAGCCAAACTAGCGGGGGCCCCTACGAGCAGTACTTC.

The V gene is TRBV18, the J gene TRBJ1-2, with D perhaps matching TRBD1 (5 bases). Germline V CDR1 and CDR2: KGHSH, LQKENI. This CDR3 is built from 14 residues. The V and J ends lost 6 bases and 0 bases respectively, with 11 bases between them. CDR3 sequence (DNA): TGTGCCAGCTCGCTGACAGTGGCTAACTATGGCTACACCTTC. This sequence encodes CASSLTVANYGYTF.

This clone turned up a few times. The V gene is TRBV27, the J gene TRBJ2-7; 8 bases align to TRBD2. Germline V gene lookup returns CDR1 MNHEY and CDR2 SMNVEV (reference sequence). The CDR3 extends over 15 amino acids. The V segment lost 2 bases and the J segment 5 bases; nucleotides outside the gene matches: 8. In DNA form, the CDR3 reads TGTGCCAGCAGTTTAGAAGCGGGAGCCCCCCACGAGCAGTACTTC. It yields the protein CASSLEAGAPHEQYF.

This chain uses TRBV7-6 with TRBJ2-5; no clear D. V was cut by 5 bases and J by 7 bases, with 14 bases left in between. The CDR3 runs 13 residues. The germline CDR1 and CDR2 sequences are SGHVS and FNYEAQ. The CDR3 here is CASSPTRSATQYF. The CDR3 nucleotides are TGTGCCAGCAGCCCGACACGGTCGGCGACCCAGTACTTC.

The chain employs TRBV28 and TRBJ2-3; 8 positions match TRBD2. V lost 5 bases to trimming and J lost 3 bases; unmatched junction nucleotides: 4. CDR1 MDHEN and CDR2 SYDVKM come from the germline V gene. The CDR3 contains 14 residues. CDR3 bases: TGTGCCAGCAGTCCGGGGGGGAGGACAGATACGCAGTATTTT. It is translated as CASSPGGRTDTQYF.

The chain couples TRBV2 to TRBJ2-1, with D possibly being TRBD2 (6 bases). The CDR3 is 13 residues long. Trimming cost V 4 bases and J 4 bases, with 8 bases left between them. Per the germline V gene, CDR1 is SNHLY and CDR2 is FYNNEI. The CDR3 sequence: CASSGAGYNEQFF. The CDR3 nucleotides read TGTGCCAGCAGTGGCGCGGGGTACAATGAGCAGTTCTTC.

The chain joins TRBV14 to TRBJ1-6; D not resolved. The CDR3 covers 13 residues. The germline gives CDR1 SGHDN, CDR2 FVKESK. V was trimmed by 0 bases and J by 6 bases, leaving 3 bases between them. The CDR3 nucleotides read TGTGCCAGCAGCCAAGAACTTAATTCACCCCTCCACTTT. As protein: CASSQELNSPLHF.

The J gene is TRBJ2-5, the V gene TRBV11-2; TRBD1 matches at 9 bases. CDR1 is SGHAT and CDR2 is FQNNGV in the germline V gene. V shed 4 bases and J 4 bases; nucleotides not matched to a gene: 1. This CDR3 contains 13 residues. The CDR3 reads CASSSDRGETQYF. For the CDR3, the DNA is TGTGCCAGCAGCTCGGACAGGGGAGAGACCCAGTACTTC.

The chain couples TRBV9 to TRBJ1-1; the D is unclear. Trimming shortened V by 0 bases and J by 1 base, and 7 bases separated the two germline ends. CDR3 length: 14 amino acids. The germline V gene has CDR1 SGDLS and CDR2 YYNGEE. CDR3 DNA sequence: TGTGCCAGCAGCGTAGTTGGGGAGAACACTGAAGCTTTCTTT. This codes for CASSVVGENTEAFF.

This chain joins TRBV4-3 and TRBJ1-2; D not certain. Germline-derived CDR1 and CDR2 are LGHNA and YSLEER. The ends were cut back, 5 bases at V and 7 bases at J, with 20 bases in the middle. The length of the CDR3 is 15 residues. CDR3 protein: CASSVDPSLRAGYTF. The CDR3 region has the DNA TGCGCCAGCAGCGTGGACCCTTCCCTGAGGGCTGGCTACACCTTC.

The chain combines TRBV7-9 with TRBJ1-1, with D hard to call. Germline CDR1 and CDR2: SEHNR and FQNEAQ (reference sequence). V was shortened by 3 bases and J by 1 base, with 12 bases between the two germline ends. The length of the CDR3 is 15 residues. In DNA, the CDR3 is TGTGCCAGCAGCTTGTTTGTTACAACGAACACTGAAGCTTTCTTT. As protein: CASSLFVTTNTEAFF.